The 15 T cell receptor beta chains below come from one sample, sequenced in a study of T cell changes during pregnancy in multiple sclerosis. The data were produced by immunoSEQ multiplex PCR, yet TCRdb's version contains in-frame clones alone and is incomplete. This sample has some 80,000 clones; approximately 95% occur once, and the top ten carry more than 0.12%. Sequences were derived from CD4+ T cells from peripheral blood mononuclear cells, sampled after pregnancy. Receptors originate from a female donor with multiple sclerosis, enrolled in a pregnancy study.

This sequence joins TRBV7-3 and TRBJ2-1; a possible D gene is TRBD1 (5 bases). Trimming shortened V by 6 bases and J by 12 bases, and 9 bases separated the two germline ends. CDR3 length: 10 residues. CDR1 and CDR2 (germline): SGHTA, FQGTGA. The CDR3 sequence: CASRGLGQFF. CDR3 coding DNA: TGTGCCAGCAGGGGGCTGGGGCAGTTCTTC.

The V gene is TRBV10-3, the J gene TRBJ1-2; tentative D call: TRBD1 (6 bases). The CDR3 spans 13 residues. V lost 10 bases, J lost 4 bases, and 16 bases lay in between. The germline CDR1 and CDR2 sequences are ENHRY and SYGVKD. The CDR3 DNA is TGTGCCACCGCAACTGACAGGCTCTATGGCTACACCTTC. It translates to CATATDRLYGYTF.

The CDR3 bases are TGCGCCAGCAGCAACACAGCCACCTACACCTTC. Translating it yields CASSNTATYTF. The rearrangement uses TRBV5-1 and TRBJ1-2; the D is unclear. The CDR3 loop spans 11 amino acids. CDR1 is SGHRS and CDR2 is YFSETQ in the germline V gene. Trimming removed 4 bases from V and 10 bases from J, with 11 bases in between.

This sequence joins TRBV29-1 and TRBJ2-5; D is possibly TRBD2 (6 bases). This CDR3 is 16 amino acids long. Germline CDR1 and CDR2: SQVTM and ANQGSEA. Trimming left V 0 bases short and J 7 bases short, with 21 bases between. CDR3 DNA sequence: TGCAGCGTTGAAGATCAAACACGCGGAGGGGCGGTGACCCAGTACTTC. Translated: CSVEDQTRGGAVTQYF.

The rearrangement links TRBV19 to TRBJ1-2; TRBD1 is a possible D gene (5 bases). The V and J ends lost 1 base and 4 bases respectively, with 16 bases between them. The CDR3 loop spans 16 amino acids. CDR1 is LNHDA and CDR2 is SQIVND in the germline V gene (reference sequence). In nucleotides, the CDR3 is TGTGCCAGTAGTATAGTAGGAGGGGCCCAGGTCTATGGCTACACCTTC. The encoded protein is CASSIVGGAQVYGYTF.

As DNA, the CDR3 is TGTGCCACCAGCAGAGATTCGGCGGGGGCCGGGGAGCTGTTTTTT. This codes for CATSRDSAGAGELFF. The genes are TRBV15 and TRBJ2-2, with 7 bases that match TRBD2. In germline, CDR1 is LNHNV, CDR2 YYDKDF (reference sequence). V was clipped by 0 bases and J by 6 bases; unmatched bases: 4. This CDR3 has 15 amino acids.

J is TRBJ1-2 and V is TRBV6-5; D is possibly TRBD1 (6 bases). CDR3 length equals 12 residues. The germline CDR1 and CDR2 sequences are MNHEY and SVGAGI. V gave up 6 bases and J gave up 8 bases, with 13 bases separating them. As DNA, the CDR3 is TGTGCCAGCAGGACAGGTCTCGAGGGCTACACCTTC. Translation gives CASRTGLEGYTF.

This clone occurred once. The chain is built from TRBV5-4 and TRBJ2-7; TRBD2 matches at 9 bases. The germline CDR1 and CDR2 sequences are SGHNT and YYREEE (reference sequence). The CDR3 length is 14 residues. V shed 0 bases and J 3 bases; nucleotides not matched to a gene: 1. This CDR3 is CASSLGLADYEQYF. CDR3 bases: TGTGCCAGCAGCTTGGGACTAGCGGACTACGAGCAGTACTTC.

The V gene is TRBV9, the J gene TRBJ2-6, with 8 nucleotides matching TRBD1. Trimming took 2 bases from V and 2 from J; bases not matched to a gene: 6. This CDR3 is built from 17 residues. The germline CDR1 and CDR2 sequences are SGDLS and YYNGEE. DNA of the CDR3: TGTGCCAGCAGCGTCAGGCAGGGGGCGGCTGGGGCCAACGTCCTGACTTTC. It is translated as CASSVRQGAAGANVLTF. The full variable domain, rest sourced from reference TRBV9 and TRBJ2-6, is DSGVTQTPKHLITATGQRVTLRCSPRSGDLSVYWYQQSLDQGLQFLIQYYNGEERAKGNILERFSAQQFPDLHSELNLSSLELGDSALYFCASSVRQGAAGANVLTFGAGSRLTVL.

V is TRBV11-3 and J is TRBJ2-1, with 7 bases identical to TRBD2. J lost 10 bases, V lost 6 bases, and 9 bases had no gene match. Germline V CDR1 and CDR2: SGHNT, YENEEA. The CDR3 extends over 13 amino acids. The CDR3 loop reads CASRSSGSNEQFF. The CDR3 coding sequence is TGTGCCAGCAGGTCTAGCGGTTCCAACGAGCAGTTCTTC.

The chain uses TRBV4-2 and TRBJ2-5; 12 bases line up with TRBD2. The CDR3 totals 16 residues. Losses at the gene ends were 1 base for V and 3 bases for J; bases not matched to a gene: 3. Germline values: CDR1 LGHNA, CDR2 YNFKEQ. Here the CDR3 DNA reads TGTGCCAGCAGCCAAGGGGCTAGCGGGAGGGAAGAGACCCAGTACTTC. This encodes CASSQGASGREETQYF.

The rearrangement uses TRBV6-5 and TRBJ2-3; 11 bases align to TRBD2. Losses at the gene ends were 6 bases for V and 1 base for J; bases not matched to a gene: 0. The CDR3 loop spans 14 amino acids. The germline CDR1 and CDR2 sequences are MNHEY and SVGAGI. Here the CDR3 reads CASRGLAGTDTQYF. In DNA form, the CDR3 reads TGTGCCAGCAGGGGACTAGCGGGCACAGATACGCAGTATTTT.

CDR3 DNA: TGTGCCAGCAGCTCGTCAGGGCCGCTGAATGAGCAGTTCTTC. Encoded protein: CASSSSGPLNEQFF. This sequence joins TRBV11-3 and TRBJ2-1, with D possibly matching TRBD1 (5 bases). Trimming took 4 bases from V and 7 from J, leaving 14 bases between them. There are 14 residues in the CDR3. The germline V gene has CDR1 SGHNT and CDR2 YENEEA.

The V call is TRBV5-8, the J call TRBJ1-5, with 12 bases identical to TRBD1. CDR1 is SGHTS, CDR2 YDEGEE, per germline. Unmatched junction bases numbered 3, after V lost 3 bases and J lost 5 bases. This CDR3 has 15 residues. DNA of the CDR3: TGTGCCAGCAGCTCCGGGACAGGGGGCGATCAGCCCCAGCATTTT. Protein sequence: CASSSGTGGDQPQHF.

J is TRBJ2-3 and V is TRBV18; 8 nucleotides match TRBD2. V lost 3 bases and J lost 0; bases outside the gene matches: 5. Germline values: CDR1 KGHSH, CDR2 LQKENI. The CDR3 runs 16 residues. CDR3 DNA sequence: TGTGCCAGCTCACCGATTTTAGCGGGAAGCACAGATACGCAGTATTTT. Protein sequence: CASSPILAGSTDTQYF.